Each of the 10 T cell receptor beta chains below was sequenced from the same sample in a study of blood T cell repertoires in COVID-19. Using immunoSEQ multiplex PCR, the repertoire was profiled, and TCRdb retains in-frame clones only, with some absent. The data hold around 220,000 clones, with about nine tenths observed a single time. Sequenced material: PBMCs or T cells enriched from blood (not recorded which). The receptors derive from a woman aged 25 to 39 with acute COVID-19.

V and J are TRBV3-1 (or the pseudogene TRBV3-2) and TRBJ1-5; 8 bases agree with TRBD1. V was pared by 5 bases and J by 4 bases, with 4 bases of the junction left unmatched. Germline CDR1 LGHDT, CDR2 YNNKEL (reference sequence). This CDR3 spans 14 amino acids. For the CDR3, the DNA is TGTGCCAGCAGCTTGACAGGGGCTAATCAGCCCCAGCATTTT. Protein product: CASSLTGANQPQHF.

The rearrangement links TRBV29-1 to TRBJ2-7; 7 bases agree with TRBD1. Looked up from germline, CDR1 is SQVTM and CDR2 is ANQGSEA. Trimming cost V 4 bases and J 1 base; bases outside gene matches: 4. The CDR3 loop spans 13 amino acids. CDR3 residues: CSVAGTVSYEQYF. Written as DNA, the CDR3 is TGCAGCGTTGCAGGGACAGTTTCCTACGAGCAGTACTTC.

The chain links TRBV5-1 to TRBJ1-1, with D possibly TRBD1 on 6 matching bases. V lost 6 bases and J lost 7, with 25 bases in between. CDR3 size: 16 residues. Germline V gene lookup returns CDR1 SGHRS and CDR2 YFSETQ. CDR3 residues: CASTWGNTGINDEAFF. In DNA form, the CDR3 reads TGCGCCAGCACCTGGGGCAACACAGGGATCAATGATGAAGCTTTCTTT.

CDR3 coding DNA: TGTGCCAGCTCACACCGGGAGATATCGACAGCTTTCTATGGCTACACCTTC. This sequence encodes CASSHREISTAFYGYTF. The gene calls are TRBV18 and TRBJ1-2, with D perhaps TRBD1 (5 bases). The ends were cut back, 4 bases at V and 4 bases at J, with 22 bases in the middle. CDR1 is KGHSH, CDR2 LQKENI, per germline. This CDR3 region has 17 residues.

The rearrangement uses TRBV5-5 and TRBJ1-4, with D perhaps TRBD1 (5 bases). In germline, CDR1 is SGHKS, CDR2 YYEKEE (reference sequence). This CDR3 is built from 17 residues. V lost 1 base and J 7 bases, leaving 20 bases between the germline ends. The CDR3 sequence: CASSLQARGSAGEKLFF. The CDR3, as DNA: TGTGCCAGCAGCTTGCAGGCGAGGGGATCAGCGGGTGAAAAACTGTTTTTT.

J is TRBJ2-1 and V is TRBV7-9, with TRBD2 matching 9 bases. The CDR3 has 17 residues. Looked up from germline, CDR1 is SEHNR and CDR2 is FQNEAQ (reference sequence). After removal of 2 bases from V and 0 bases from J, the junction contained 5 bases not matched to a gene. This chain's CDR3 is CASSLLAGGGSYNEQFF. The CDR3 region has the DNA TGTGCCAGCAGCTTACTCGCGGGAGGGGGCTCCTACAATGAGCAGTTCTTC.

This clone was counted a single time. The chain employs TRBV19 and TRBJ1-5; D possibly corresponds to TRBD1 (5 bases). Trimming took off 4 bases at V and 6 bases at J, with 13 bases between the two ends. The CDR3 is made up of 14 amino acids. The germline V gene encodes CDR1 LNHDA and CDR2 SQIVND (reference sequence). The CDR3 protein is CASSTQGSGQPQHF. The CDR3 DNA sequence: TGTGCCAGTAGTACCCAGGGTTCCGGTCAGCCCCAGCATTTT.

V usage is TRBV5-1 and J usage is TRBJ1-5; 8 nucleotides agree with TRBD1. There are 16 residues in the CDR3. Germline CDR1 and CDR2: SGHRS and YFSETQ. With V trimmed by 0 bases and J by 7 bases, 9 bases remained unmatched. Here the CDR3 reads CASSLDGQGLGQPQHF. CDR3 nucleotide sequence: TGCGCCAGCAGCTTGGACGGACAGGGACTGGGACAGCCCCAGCATTTT.

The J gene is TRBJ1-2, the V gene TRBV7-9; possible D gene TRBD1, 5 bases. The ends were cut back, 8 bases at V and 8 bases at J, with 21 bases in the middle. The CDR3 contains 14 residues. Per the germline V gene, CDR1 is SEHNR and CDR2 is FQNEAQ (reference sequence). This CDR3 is CASQPSPSREGYTF. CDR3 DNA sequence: TGTGCCAGCCAGCCGTCCCCCTCCAGGGAAGGCTACACCTTC.

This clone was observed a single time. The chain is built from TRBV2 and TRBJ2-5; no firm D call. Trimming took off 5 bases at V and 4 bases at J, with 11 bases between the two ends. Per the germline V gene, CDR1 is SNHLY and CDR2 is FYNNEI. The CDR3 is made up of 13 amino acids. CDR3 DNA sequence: TGTGCCAGCAGTAAAAACGTCGGAGAGACCCAGTACTTC. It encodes CASSKNVGETQYF.